This TCR beta chain appears in the sequencing data of a study of T cell responses to AZD1222 COVID-19 vaccine. Whole-study context: Doses given second, at about 4 or about 12 weeks, were pooled.

Trimming cost V 2 bases and J 9 bases, with 26 bases left between them. This CDR3 is 18 amino acids long. Looked up from germline, CDR1 is MNHEY and CDR2 is SMNVEV (reference sequence). This table comes from immunoSEQ multiplex PCR, and its TCRdb copy is limited to in-frame clones, with some not included. The sample gives 100,000 to 140,000 clones, 89% of which show up once; about 7% is in the top ten. Comment on this clone: The antigen is undetermined.

Study conclusions and caveats: Researchers took repertoire samples only after the peak T cell response had come. Clonal diversity was possibly underestimated, and white British individuals and females predominated among donors.

This material consisted of peripheral blood, taken on day 0 of AZD1222 vaccination. The receptor was isolated from an adult in good health. V and J are TRBV27 and TRBJ2-1; D perhaps matches TRBD2 (5 bases). The CDR3 here is CASSLRPPGGTSGSEQFF. As DNA, the CDR3 is TGTGCCAGCAGTTTAAGGCCCCCGGGCGGCACATCGGGGTCTGAGCAGTTCTTC.